This T cell receptor (beta chain) was captured by sequencing in a study of glioma-infiltrating T cells after dendritic cell vaccination. Sequencing used immunoSEQ multiplex PCR; TCRdb keeps in-frame clones, though not all of them. Seen here are about 82,000 clones, over 85% observed once, and the top ten hold about 3.2%. The CDR3 runs 13 residues. J gave up 1 base and V 11 bases, and 6 bases lay outside the gene matches. Per the germline V gene, CDR1 is ENHRY and CDR2 is SYGVKD. All glioblastoma patients lacked an isocitrate dehydrogenase mutation. The receptor was isolated from a human donor with glioblastoma. The specimen comprised blood, sampled before dendritic cell vaccination. The genes are TRBV10-3 and TRBJ1-1; 8 nucleotides agree with TRBD1. The CDR3 region is CASAGTGNTEAFF. The DNA of the CDR3 is TGTGCCTCAGCCGGGACAGGGAACACTGAAGCTTTCTTT.